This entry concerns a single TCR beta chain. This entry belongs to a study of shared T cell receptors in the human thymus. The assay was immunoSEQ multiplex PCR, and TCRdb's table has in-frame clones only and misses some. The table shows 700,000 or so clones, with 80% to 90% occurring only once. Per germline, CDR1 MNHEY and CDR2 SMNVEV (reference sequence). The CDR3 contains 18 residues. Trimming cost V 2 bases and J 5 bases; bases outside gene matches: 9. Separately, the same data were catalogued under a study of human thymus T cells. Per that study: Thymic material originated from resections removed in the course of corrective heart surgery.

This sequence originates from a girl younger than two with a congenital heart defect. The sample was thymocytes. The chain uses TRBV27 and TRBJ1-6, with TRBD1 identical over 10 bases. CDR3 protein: CASSLRQGAEGNNSPLHF. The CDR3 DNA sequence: TGTGCCAGCAGTTTAAGACAGGGGGCTGAGGGGAATAATTCACCCCTCCACTTT.